This is a list of T cell receptor beta chains from one sample in a study of response to subunit inactivated influenza vaccine. Each CDR3 protein gets one entry after TCRdb re-called the RT-PCR reads with MiXCR. The table has 200,000 to 300,000 distinct CDR3 sequences, more than 9% seen once. Sequencing was performed on non-naive T cells sorted from PBMCs, taken around 14 days before vaccination. The receptors originated from a man between 45 and 60 years old who received an inactivated influenza vaccine. Both conserved end residues are part of each CDR3. D genes are given only for firm matches. For some rows the clone size is stated as once, few or many, or as a class when expanded; others skip it.

clone size,V gene,D gene,J gene,CDR3 DNA,CDR3 protein
.,TRBV18,.,TRBJ2-5,TGTGCCAGCCACCGGGAACCTCAAGAGACCCAGTACTTC,CASHREPQETQYF
.,TRBV19,.,TRBJ1-5,TGTGCCAGTAGTATGCGTCCGGGGCCGTCGGGACAGCCCCAGCATTTT,CASSMRPGPSGQPQHF
.,TRBV5-1,.,TRBJ2-3,TGCGCCAGCAGCTTGGGTCAGCGGGTAGATACGCAGTATTTT,CASSLGQRVDTQYF
few,TRBV6-1,TRBD2,TRBJ2-3,TGTGCCGTACGCTCGGGGGGGAGTCCCACAGATACGCAGTATTTT,CAVRSGGSPTDTQYF
.,TRBV19,.,TRBJ2-2,TGTGCCACCTCAAGGGGGGGGGTGAACACCGGGGAGCTGTTTTTT,CATSRGGVNTGELFF
many,TRBV6-2/TRBV6-3,.,TRBJ2-4,TGTGCCAGCAGTGAGGTGAACATTCAGTACTTC,CASSEVNIQYF
few,TRBV19,.,TRBJ1-1,TGTGCCAGTAGTATAGGGATGAACACTGAAGCTTTCTTT,CASSIGMNTEAFF
many,TRBV20-1,.,TRBJ2-5,TGCAGTGCTAGAGCGGGGCGGCAGCCCTACCAAGAGACCCAGTACTTC,CSARAGRQPYQETQYF
many,TRBV7-2,TRBD2,TRBJ2-3,TGTGCCAGCAGCTTACTAGCGGGGGGGAGCACAGATACGCAGTATTTT,CASSLLAGGSTDTQYF
.,TRBV9,TRBD2,TRBJ2-7,TGTGCCAGCAGCGGTGGTAGCGGGATGGGAATAGGCGAGCAGTACTTC,CASSGGSGMGIGEQYF
few,TRBV6-5,TRBD1,TRBJ1-5,TGTGCCAGCAGTTACTCGCCTGGGACAGGCGGAAATCAGCCCCAGCATTTT,CASSYSPGTGGNQPQHF
.,TRBV4-3,.,TRBJ2-1,TGCGCCAGCAGCCAAGAGAAGGGGGGATCCGAGCAGTTCTTC,CASSQEKGGSEQFF
few,TRBV7-6,.,TRBJ1-6,TGTGCCAGCAGCTTGACAGAAAGTTCACCCCTCCACTTT,CASSLTESSPLHF
.,TRBV6-2/TRBV6-3,TRBD1,TRBJ1-5,TGTGCCAGCACCGATACAGGGGATCAGCCCCAGCATTTT,CASTDTGDQPQHF
few,TRBV29-1,.,TRBJ1-1,TGCAGCGTTGTTAGGACACCGAACACTGAAGCTTTCTTT,CSVVRTPNTEAFF
.,TRBV20-1,.,TRBJ1-1,TGCAGTGCTAGCCTCTCAGTTAACATGAACACTGAAGCTTTCTTT,CSASLSVNMNTEAFF
many,TRBV12-3/TRBV12-4,.,TRBJ1-1,TGTGCCAGCAGCCGTCGCCCGGCAGATAGAATGAACACTGAAGCTTTCTTT,CASSRRPADRMNTEAFF
.,TRBV7-2,.,TRBJ1-6,TGTGCCAGCAGCTTAGCATCTGCAGGGGTTAATTCACCCCTCCACTTT,CASSLASAGVNSPLHF
.,TRBV4-1,TRBD2,TRBJ2-7,TGCGCCAGCAGCCAAGATTGGGGACGGGACTATATCTTCTACGAGCAGTACTTC,CASSQDWGRDYIFYEQYF
few,TRBV6-5,TRBD1,TRBJ1-2,TGTGCCAGCAGTTCCGGGACAGCCCTCGGCTACACCTTC,CASSSGTALGYTF
many,TRBV20-1,.,TRBJ2-5,TGCAGTGCTACCCCCCTGGACAGCCAAGAGACCCAGTACTTC,CSATPLDSQETQYF
.,TRBV5-1,.,TRBJ1-3,TGCGCCAGCAGCCGGATCGGGGGTTCTGGAAACACCATATATTTT,CASSRIGGSGNTIYF
many,TRBV5-1,TRBD1,TRBJ1-6,TGCGCCAGCAGCTTGGCTCAGGGGGATAATTCACCCCTCCACTTT,CASSLAQGDNSPLHF
few,TRBV4-2,.,TRBJ2-7,TGTGCCAGCAGCCAAGATGACAGGTCGAACTACGAGCAGTACTTC,CASSQDDRSNYEQYF
.,TRBV6-5,TRBD1,TRBJ1-3,TGTGCCAGCAGTTACGGTCATCCGACAGGGTCCGGAAACACCATATATTTT,CASSYGHPTGSGNTIYF